These 14 T cell receptor beta chains originate from one sample sequenced in a study of shared clonotypes between healthy human individuals. Method: immunoSEQ multiplex PCR; TCRdb's copy keeps in-frame clones and lacks some. The sample yields nearly 1 million clones, 70% to 85% seen once. Input material: memory CD4+ T cells sorted from blood. The subset is: CD45RA-negative fraction. The source of these receptors is a man aged 18 to 30 in good health.

The chain employs TRBV11-2 and TRBJ1-6; unclear D gene. Deletions cut 5 bases from V and 6 bases from J, with 11 bases between. The CDR3 sequence is 14 residues long. Germline V gene lookup returns CDR1 SGHAT and CDR2 FQNNGV. CDR3: CASSAGVLNSPLHF. The DNA of the CDR3 is TGTGCCAGCAGCGCTGGGGTTCTTAATTCACCCCTCCACTTT.

The V gene is TRBV19, the J gene TRBJ2-5; no firm D call. The CDR3 covers 15 residues. Trimming removed 4 bases from V and 4 bases from J, with 16 bases in between. CDR1 is LNHDA and CDR2 is SQIVND in the germline V gene (reference sequence). In DNA, the CDR3 is TGTGCCAGTAGTACGAAAAAGGGTAGGGTAGAGACCCAGTACTTC. It yields the protein CASSTKKGRVETQYF.

This chain joins TRBV14 and TRBJ2-5, with D tentatively TRBD1 (6 bases). There are 17 residues in the CDR3. Germline CDR1 is SGHDN and CDR2 is FVKESK. V was shortened by 0 bases and J by 2 bases, with 16 bases between the two germline ends. The CDR3 DNA reads TGTGCCAGCAGCCAAGAGAGGGGTGGGACATTTCAAGAGACCCAGTACTTC. Translated: CASSQERGGTFQETQYF.

The chain recombines TRBV6-6 with TRBJ2-5; D not resolved. The CDR3 is 11 residues long. V was cut by 5 bases and J by 5 bases, with 6 bases left in between. Per the germline V gene, CDR1 is MNHNY and CDR2 is SVGAGI (reference sequence). CDR3 nucleotide sequence: TGTGCCAGCAGTCAGAAGGAGACCCAGTACTTC. Translation: CASSQKETQYF.

The chain has TRBV5-1 and TRBJ1-1; no reliable D call. Germline V gene sequence: CDR1 SGHRS, CDR2 YFSETQ. The CDR3 contains 16 residues. Trimming stripped 0 bases from V and 3 bases from J, with 15 bases between. The CDR3 reads CASSLGAGFIDTEAFF. The CDR3 nucleotides read TGCGCCAGCAGCTTGGGAGCAGGATTTATAGACACTGAAGCTTTCTTT. Complete variable domain (other parts from reference TRBV5-1 and TRBJ1-1): KAGVTQTPRYLIKTRGQQVTLSCSPISGHRSVSWYQQTPGQGLQFLFEYFSETQRNKGNFPGRFSGRQFSNSRSEMNVSTLELGDSALYLCASSLGAGFIDTEAFFGQGTRLTVV.

A note on this clone: Different DNA sequences within this sample yield the same CDR3. The rearrangement links TRBV7-2 to TRBJ2-1; 7 bases are shared with TRBD1. V lost 6 bases to trimming and J lost 0 bases; unmatched junction nucleotides: 2. This CDR3 is 14 amino acids long. CDR1 and CDR2 from the germline V gene are SGHTA and FQGNSA. CDR3 sequence reads: CASRAGGSYNEQFF. The CDR3, as DNA: TGTGCCAGCAGAGCAGGGGGCTCCTACAATGAGCAGTTCTTC.

The rearrangement links TRBV19 to TRBJ1-2; 10 nucleotides line up with TRBD1. After removal of 4 bases from V and 4 bases from J, the junction contained 3 bases not matched to a gene. Germline CDR1 is LNHDA and CDR2 is SQIVND (reference sequence). The CDR3 consists of 14 residues. The chain's CDR3 is CASSTRQGAYGYTF. The DNA of the CDR3 is TGTGCCAGTAGTACCCGACAGGGGGCCTATGGCTACACCTTC. The variable domain in full, with the rest retrieved from reference TRBV19 and TRBJ1-2, is DGGITQSPKYLFRKEGQNVTLSCEQNLNHDAMYWYRQDPGQGLRLIYYSQIVNDFQKGDIAEGYSVSREKKESFPLTVTSAQKNPTAFYLCASSTRQGAYGYTFGSGTRLTVV.

The rearrangement links TRBV10-1 to TRBJ1-1; D call uncertain. The CDR3 runs to 14 residues. The V end was cut by 2 bases, the J end by 1 base, with 8 bases between. Germline CDR1 WNHNN, CDR2 SYGVQD (reference sequence). The CDR3 nucleotides read TGCGCCAGCAGTGAGAATTTGGGGAACACTGAAGCTTTCTTT. Its translation is CASSENLGNTEAFF.

The chain joins TRBV6-1 to TRBJ1-3, with D possibly being TRBD1 (6 bases). The CDR3 has 17 amino acids. CDR1 and CDR2 from the germline V gene are MNHNS and SASEGT. V was trimmed by 2 bases and J by 3 bases, leaving 17 bases between them. CDR3 sequence reads: CASSERGGARFGNTIYF. Written as DNA, the CDR3 is TGTGCCAGCAGTGAACGAGGGGGGGCGCGGTTTGGAAACACCATATATTTT.

V is TRBV5-6 and J is TRBJ2-7; D call uncertain. This CDR3 has 13 amino acids. CDR1 is SGHDT and CDR2 is YYEEEE in the germline V gene. V lost 1 base, J lost 0 bases, and 5 bases lay in between. CDR3 sequence reads: CASSLYNSYEQYF. As DNA, the CDR3 is TGTGCCAGCAGCTTGTACAACTCCTACGAGCAGTACTTC. Combining the CDR3 with reference TRBV5-6 and TRBJ2-7 gives the whole variable domain DAGVTQSPTHLIKTRGQQVTLRCSPKSGHDTVSWYQQALGQGPQFIFQYYEEEERQRGNFPDRFSGHQFPNYSSELNVNALLLGDSALYLCASSLYNSYEQYFGPGTRLTVT.

Worth noting for this clone: One end of the junction does not line up with germline, which may come from a read error. The V call is TRBV11-2, the J call TRBJ1-1; no clear D gene. CDR1 SGHAT and CDR2 FQNNGV come from the germline V gene. The CDR3 is 14 amino acids. The CDR3 DNA follows: TGTGTCAGCAGACTATCAGGCCTGAACACTGAAGCTTTCTTT. Translation gives CVSRLSGLNTEAFF.

The chain uses TRBV11-1 and TRBJ1-1; D unresolved. V lost 6 bases, J lost 5 bases, and 10 bases lay in between. Germline CDR1 SGHAT, CDR2 FQDESV (reference sequence). CDR3 size: 12 residues. CDR3 protein: CASRPDGTEAFF. For the CDR3, the DNA is TGTGCCAGCAGACCGGACGGAACTGAAGCTTTCTTT.

The chain employs TRBV4-2 and TRBJ2-1; 11 positions agree with TRBD2. CDR3 length: 15 amino acids. The junction had 1 base not matched to a gene; V was cut back by 4 bases and J by 2 bases. Germline CDR1 is LGHNA and CDR2 is YNFKEQ. The CDR3 reads CASSPSGGPYNEQFF. In DNA, the CDR3 is TGTGCCAGCAGCCCTAGCGGGGGGCCCTACAATGAGCAGTTCTTC.

The V and J genes are TRBV15 and TRBJ1-2; 8 bases agree with TRBD1. The germline CDR1 and CDR2 sequences are LNHNV and YYDKDF (reference sequence). The CDR3 is 14 residues long. J gave up 4 bases and V 1 base, and 2 bases lay outside the gene matches. The CDR3 spells CATSRAGGVYGYTF. The DNA of the CDR3 is TGTGCCACCAGCAGAGCAGGGGGCGTCTATGGCTACACCTTC.